This T cell receptor beta chain was captured by sequencing in a study of shared clonotypes between healthy human individuals. The CDR3 contains 12 residues. V lost 3 bases to trimming and J lost 6 bases, with 6 bases between them. CDR1 SGHNT and CDR2 YYREEE come from the germline V gene (reference sequence). Sequenced by immunoSEQ multiplex PCR; TCRdb stores in-frame clones only, minus some. The sample consists of about 1.5 million clones, approximately 98% of them appearing once. The V call is TRBV5-4, the J call TRBJ2-2; tentatively, D is TRBD1 (5 bases). Sequencing was done on a sample of naive CD4+ T cells sorted from blood. Subset defined: CD45RA+ positively selected. This sequence was found in a man between 25 and 39 years old in good health. This chain's CDR3 is CASSSRAGELFF. In nucleotides, the CDR3 is TGTGCCAGCAGCTCCAGGGCCGGGGAGCTGTTTTTT.